This T cell receptor beta chain is from a study of shared clonotypes between healthy human individuals. Overall study findings and caveats: Rarefaction gave evidence that sorted-subset sequencing remained incomplete despite large depth. Naive subsets tended to show greater estimated richness than memory subsets.

As regards this clone: Its antigen is not identified.

This CDR3 has 15 amino acids. Looked up from germline, CDR1 is LNHDA and CDR2 is SQIVND (reference sequence). The J segment lost 6 bases and the V segment lost 3 bases, leaving 5 bases of the junction unmatched. Every immunoSEQ plate was one replicate of a subset's evenly spread DNA. Sequencing used immunoSEQ multiplex PCR; TCRdb keeps in-frame clones, though not all of them. The sample shows about 100,000 clones, 68% of them seen only once. The specimen was memory CD8+ T cells sorted from blood. Documented subset: CD45RO+ cells pooled with CCR7-negative TemRA cells. This clonotype was sampled from a man aged 25-40 years in good health. The chain couples TRBV19 to TRBJ2-1; 10 bases fit TRBD2. The CDR3 region has the DNA TGTGCCAGTAGTATTCTAGCGGGAGTTGGCAATGAGCAGTTCTTC. Translation: CASSILAGVGNEQFF.